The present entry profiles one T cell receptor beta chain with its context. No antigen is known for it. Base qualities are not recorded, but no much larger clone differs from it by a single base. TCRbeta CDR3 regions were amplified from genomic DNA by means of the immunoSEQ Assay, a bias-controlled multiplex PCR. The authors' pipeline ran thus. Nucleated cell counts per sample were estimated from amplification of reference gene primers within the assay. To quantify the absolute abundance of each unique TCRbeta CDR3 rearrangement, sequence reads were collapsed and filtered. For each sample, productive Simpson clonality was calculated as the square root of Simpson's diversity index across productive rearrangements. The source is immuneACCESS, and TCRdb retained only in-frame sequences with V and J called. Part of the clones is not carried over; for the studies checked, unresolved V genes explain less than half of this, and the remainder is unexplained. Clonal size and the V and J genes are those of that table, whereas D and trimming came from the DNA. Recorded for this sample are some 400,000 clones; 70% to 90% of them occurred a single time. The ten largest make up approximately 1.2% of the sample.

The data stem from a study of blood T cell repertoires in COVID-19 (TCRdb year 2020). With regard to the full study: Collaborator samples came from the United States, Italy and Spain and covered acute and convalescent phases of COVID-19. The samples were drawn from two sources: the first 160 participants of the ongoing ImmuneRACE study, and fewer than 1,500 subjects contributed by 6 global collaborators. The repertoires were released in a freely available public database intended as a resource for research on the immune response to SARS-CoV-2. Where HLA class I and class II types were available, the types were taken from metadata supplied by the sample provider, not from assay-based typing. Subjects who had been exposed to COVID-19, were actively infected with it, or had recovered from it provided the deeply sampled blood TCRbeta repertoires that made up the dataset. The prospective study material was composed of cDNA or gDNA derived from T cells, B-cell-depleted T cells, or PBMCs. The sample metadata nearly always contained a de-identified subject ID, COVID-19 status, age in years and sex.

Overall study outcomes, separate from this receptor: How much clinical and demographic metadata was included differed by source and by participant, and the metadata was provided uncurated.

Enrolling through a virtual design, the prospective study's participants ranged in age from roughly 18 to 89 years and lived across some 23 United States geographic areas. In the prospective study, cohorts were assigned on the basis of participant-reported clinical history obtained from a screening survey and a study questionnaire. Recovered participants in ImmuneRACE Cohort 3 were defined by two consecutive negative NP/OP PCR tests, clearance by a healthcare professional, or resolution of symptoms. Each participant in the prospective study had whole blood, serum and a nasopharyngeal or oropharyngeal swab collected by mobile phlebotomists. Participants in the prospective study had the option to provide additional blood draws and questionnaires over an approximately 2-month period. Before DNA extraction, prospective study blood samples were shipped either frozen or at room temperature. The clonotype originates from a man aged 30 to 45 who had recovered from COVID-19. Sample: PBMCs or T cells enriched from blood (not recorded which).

The CDR3 amino acid sequence is: CASSSRTGTGGFLEQFF. The nucleotide sequence reads TGTGCCAGCAGCTCGCGGACTGGGACAGGGGGCTTCCTTGAGCAGTTCTTC. In this chain, TRBV5-6 is recombined with TRBJ2-1; TRBD1 aligns with 12 central bases. Via the germline V gene, CDR1 is SGHDT and CDR2 YYEEEE. The CDR3 runs 17 residues from the cysteine to the phenylalanine. The read is trimmed to its CDR3 DNA, 51 bases read in frame from base 1. From V the trimming removes 3 bases and from J it removes 9 bases, while the gene matches leave 13 bases of the junction unaccounted for.